This record concerns one TCR beta chain sequence. Its antigen is currently unknown. Germline and junction disagree at one end, which may indicate a read error. TCRbeta libraries were built with three rounds of nested PCR, modified from ARM-PCR. Each CDR3 protein gets one entry after TCRdb re-called the multiplex PCR reads with MiXCR. Among 75,000 to 90,000 distinct CDR3 sequences listed, 75% to 85% were seen once. The sample belongs to a study of tumor and adjacent non-tumor tissue in lung cancer. Notes on the study in general: Tumor tissue had significantly higher TCR diversity than normal lung. Shorter survival was associated with higher TCR diversity in tumors.

The CDR3 is made up of 18 amino acids. RNA was extracted from bulk tissue without any cell sorting. Distant lung tissue was collected more than 3 cm away from the tumor edge. The chain combines TRBV12-3 or TRBV12-4 with TRBJ2-7; TRBD2 agrees at 9 bases. The source is a woman aged 50 to 65 with non-small cell lung cancer. The sample was distant non-tumor lung tissue. The CDR3 here is CTSSSGTSRRSGSYEQYF. CDR3 bases: TGTACCAGCAGTTCCGGGACTAGCAGGAGAAGTGGCTCATACGAGCAGTACTTC.